These 5 T cell receptor beta chains came from one sample sequenced in a study of blood T cell repertoires in COVID-19 (dated by TCRdb to about 2020). Preparation of the library involved the immunoSEQ multiplex PCR assay. TCRdb obtained this table from immuneACCESS and retained in-frame rearrangements with V and J assigned. These tables miss some clones; where compared with another copy, unresolved V genes account for less than half of the shortfall, and the remainder is unexplained. This sample holds about 110,000 clones; roughly 83% were observed only once. The ten most abundant clones make up around a sixth of the sample. Sequencing input: peripheral blood. The receptors here all came from a woman in her fifties or sixties with acute or convalescent COVID-19.

The chain is built from TRBV19 and TRBJ1-1; D unclear. The CDR3 covers 13 residues. With 1 base removed from V and 11 bases from J, the gap between germline ends came to 14 bases. Germline CDR1 and CDR2: LNHDA and SQIVND (reference sequence). The CDR3: CASSIAGRSVAFF. The CDR3 DNA reads TGTGCCAGTAGTATAGCGGGTCGGTCGGTGGCTTTCTTT.

The chain couples TRBV27 to TRBJ2-1; a possible D gene is TRBD2 (5 bases). This CDR3 comprises 16 residues. Germline V lookup: CDR1 MNHEY, CDR2 SMNVEV (reference sequence). The V gene lost 4 bases and the J gene lost 0 bases, with 13 bases spanning the gap. The CDR3 bases are TGTGCCAGCAGTTCTGCGGGCTCATACTCCTACAATGAGCAGTTCTTC. Its protein product is CASSSAGSYSYNEQFF.

The chain links TRBV7-2 to TRBJ2-5, with 8 bases fitting TRBD2. The ends lost 0 bases at V and 2 bases at J; junction bases unmatched: 5. Germline CDR1 and CDR2: SGHTA and FQGNSA. The CDR3 has 16 residues. The CDR3 sequence: CASSLARGASQETQYF. In DNA, the CDR3 is TGTGCCAGCAGCTTAGCGCGGGGGGCGTCACAAGAGACCCAGTACTTC.

The chain carries TRBV14 and TRBJ1-2, with D perhaps matching TRBD1 (5 bases). Germline lookup yields CDR1 SGHDN and CDR2 FVKESK. CDR3 length equals 14 residues. Trimming took off 4 bases at V and 5 bases at J, with 14 bases between the two ends. The CDR3 bases are TGTGCCAGCAGCCTCCCCGGGGGGAGATATGGCTACACCTTC. The encoded protein is CASSLPGGRYGYTF.

The V gene is TRBV7-3, the J gene TRBJ2-1; D is ambiguous. The CDR3 sequence is 12 residues long. Trimming left V 5 bases short and J 5 bases short, with 7 bases between. CDR1 is SGHTA and CDR2 is FQGTGA in the germline V gene. CDR3 residues: CASSPGHNEQFF. The DNA for the CDR3 is TGTGCCAGCAGCCCCGGTCACAATGAGCAGTTCTTC.